This T cell receptor (beta chain) was obtained from a study of T-cell reconstitution after alpha-beta-depleted transplantation in children. The CDR3 is 15 residues long. Trimming cost V 5 bases and J 8 bases; bases outside gene matches: 10. The germline CDR1 and CDR2 sequences are SGHAT and FQNNGV. Study results and caveats: Once a year had passed after transplant, T-cell counts and diversity came mostly from newly produced T cells. Alpha-beta T cells present about two months after transplant were reported to originate from several hundred expanded graft clones. Several patients had high TCRbeta diversity at day 60; it came from surviving recipient T cells and thymic progenitors.

This sample's TCRbeta library carried unique molecular identifier barcodes. In TCRdb, the PCR reads were re-called with MiXCR into one record per CDR3 protein. The sample has 250,000 to 350,000 distinct CDR3 sequences, around 25% seen once. This clonotype has a handful of counts. Its antigen is undetermined. The clonotype originates from a male patient under 18 who had a stem cell transplant for acute lymphoblastic leukemia, so the T cells may come from the graft donor. The source was PBMCs, mostly from graft donor cells, collected 180 days after TCRalphabeta/CD19-depleted stem cell transplant. The gene calls are TRBV11-2 and TRBJ2-5; 11 nucleotides line up with TRBD2. The CDR3 loop reads CASSTGTSGSGTQYF. CDR3 DNA sequence: TGTGCCAGCAGCACCGGGACTAGCGGTAGCGGAACCCAGTACTTC.